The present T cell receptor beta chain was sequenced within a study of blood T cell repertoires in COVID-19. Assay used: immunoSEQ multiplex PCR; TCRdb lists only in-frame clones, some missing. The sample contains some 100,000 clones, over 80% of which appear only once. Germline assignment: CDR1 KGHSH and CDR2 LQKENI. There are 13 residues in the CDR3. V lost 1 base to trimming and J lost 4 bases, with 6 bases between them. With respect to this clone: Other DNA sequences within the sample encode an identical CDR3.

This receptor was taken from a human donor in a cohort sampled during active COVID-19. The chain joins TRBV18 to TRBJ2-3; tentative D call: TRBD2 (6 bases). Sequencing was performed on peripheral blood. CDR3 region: CASSPRGADTQYF. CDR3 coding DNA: TGTGCCAGCTCACCACGGGGGGCAGATACGCAGTATTTT.